The 18 T cell receptor beta chains in this list originate from one sample, sequenced in a study of regulatory T cells in long-lasting Graves disease. For TCR beta, libraries came from iRepertoire HTBI primers and Arm-PCR of CDR3 regions. TCRdb processed the multiplex PCR reads anew with MiXCR; each CDR3 protein has one entry. The profile shows a few hundred thousand distinct CDR3 sequences, approximately 18% of them singletons. The time point here: newly diagnosed GD, antithyroid drugs for less than 3 months. Generation of the TCR library employed RNA extracted from PBMCs. These data are also associated with another study on T cells in Graves' hyperthyroidism and ophthalmopathy.

The material was peripheral blood mononuclear cells (PBMCs), obtained at new diagnosis, from a patient treated with antithyroid drugs. The source is a woman aged 25 to 45 with Graves disease.

Ten or more counts support this clonotype. The CDR3 sequence is CASPQDRGSRETQYF. The DNA of the CDR3 is TGTGCCAGCCCGCAGGACAGGGGATCGAGAGAGACCCAGTACTTC. The chain carries TRBV2 and TRBJ2-5, with 9 bases that match TRBD1. The V gene's germline CDR1 is SNHLY and CDR2 FYNNEI. V dropped 8 bases and J dropped 4; count of bases not matched to a gene: 11. CDR3 length equals 15 residues.

The chain combines TRBV7-3 with TRBJ2-5; 11 nucleotides match TRBD2. The germline CDR1 and CDR2 sequences are SGHTA and FQGTGA. Trimming cost V 5 bases and J 5 bases; bases outside gene matches: 4. CDR3 length: 14 amino acids. CDR3 loop: CASSRSGRGETQYF. The CDR3 region has the DNA TGTGCCAGCAGCCGTAGCGGGAGGGGGGAGACCCAGTACTTC.

V is TRBV5-1 and J is TRBJ1-2; D gene unclear. The germline V gene has CDR1 SGHRS and CDR2 YFSETQ. V was pared by 1 base and J by 8 bases, with 6 bases between. The CDR3 runs to 11 residues. DNA of the CDR3: TGCGCCAGCAGCTTGCAAAGGGGCTACACCTTC. Translated: CASSLQRGYTF.

This clonotype was detected ten times or more. This sequence joins TRBV5-5 and TRBJ2-3; 8 bases line up with TRBD2. This CDR3 comprises 15 residues. Germline-derived CDR1 and CDR2 are SGHKS and YYEKEE (reference sequence). Trimming cost V 4 bases and J 4 bases; bases outside gene matches: 8. The CDR3 region is CASSPESGSADTQYF. The CDR3 DNA reads as TGTGCCAGCAGCCCGGAAAGCGGGAGCGCAGATACGCAGTATTTT.

The sample holds many counts of this clonotype. The CDR3 nucleotides are TGTGCCAGCAGTCCCTCAGGTGGTAGCGGGAGTAAACGCAATGAGCAGTTCTTC. Its protein is CASSPSGGSGSKRNEQFF. The V call is TRBV12-3 or TRBV12-4, the J call TRBJ2-1; 9 positions agree with TRBD2. The length of the CDR3 is 18 residues. Trimming at V came to 5 bases and at J to 6 bases, leaving 17 bases not matched to a gene.

Ten or more counts support this clonotype. This chain uses TRBV29-1 with TRBJ1-1; tentative D call: TRBD1 (5 bases). The CDR3 runs to 15 residues. Germline V CDR1 and CDR2: SQVTM, ANQGSEA. V lost 4 bases and J 4 bases, leaving 19 bases between the germline ends. The CDR3 reads CSVGGGGRKVTEAFF. CDR3 bases: TGCAGCGTTGGGGGCGGGGGGAGAAAGGTCACTGAAGCTTTCTTT.

In this sample, this clonotype turned up many times. The chain is built from TRBV3-1 and TRBJ2-7, with D maybe TRBD2 (6 bases). This CDR3 has 14 residues. Between the trimmed V and J ends, which lost 4 bases and 6 bases, there was a span of 16 bases. Looked up from germline, CDR1 is LGHDT and CDR2 is YNNKEL (reference sequence). The CDR3 bases are TGTGCCAGCAGCCTTCCGGGACTCCGGCCCGAGCAGTACTTC. Translating gives CASSLPGLRPEQYF.

This clonotype was recorded at least ten times. This chain joins TRBV20-1 and TRBJ2-3, with D tentatively TRBD2 (6 bases). Germline-derived CDR1 and CDR2 are DFQATT and SNEGSKA (reference sequence). Trimming shortened V by 6 bases and J by 0 bases, and 13 bases separated the two germline ends. CDR3 length: 14 amino acids. The CDR3 DNA follows: TGCAGTGCCCAAACTAGCTCGAGCACAGATACGCAGTATTTT. Amino acids: CSAQTSSSTDTQYF.

This clonotype was picked up many times. This chain links TRBV12-3 or TRBV12-4 with TRBJ1-4, with D possibly TRBD1 on 6 matching bases. Trimming removed 6 bases from V and 4 bases from J, with 15 bases in between. The CDR3 is made up of 15 amino acids. The CDR3 region is CASRPGQSSNEKLFF. The CDR3 DNA follows: TGTGCCAGCAGACCCGGACAGTCTAGTAATGAAAAACTGTTTTTT.

This clonotype was recorded at least ten times. The chain combines TRBV24-1 with TRBJ1-5; the D is unclear. V was shortened by 1 base and J by 7 bases, with 4 bases between the two germline ends. The CDR3 loop spans 12 amino acids. Germline loops: CDR1 KGHDR, CDR2 SFDVKD. CDR3 DNA sequence: TGTGCCACCAGTGATTTAGCCCAGCCCCAGCATTTT. This translates into CATSDLAQPQHF.

The rearrangement links TRBV18 to TRBJ2-1; D not resolved. CDR1 KGHSH and CDR2 LQKENI come from the germline V gene. The length of the CDR3 is 15 residues. V was shortened by 6 bases and J by 0 bases, with 12 bases between the two germline ends. The chain's CDR3 is CASSLRADSYNEQFF. DNA of the CDR3: TGTGCCAGCTCCCTAAGGGCGGACTCCTACAATGAGCAGTTCTTC.

A single count supports this clonotype. CDR3 nucleotide sequence: TGCAGCGTTGAAGTAGGGACACCCACTGAAGCTTTCTTT. Protein sequence: CSVEVGTPTEAFF. The chain combines TRBV29-1 with TRBJ1-1, with a tentative D call TRBD1 (6 bases). CDR3 length: 13 residues. V dropped 1 base and J dropped 4 bases, with 10 bases sitting between them. Germline V lookup: CDR1 SQVTM, CDR2 ANQGSEA.

This clonotype was picked up many times. This rearrangement joins TRBV5-4 to TRBJ1-2; D unresolved. CDR3 length: 14 residues. Looked up from germline, CDR1 is SGHNT and CDR2 is YYREEE (reference sequence). V shed 0 bases and J shed 5 bases, with 11 bases lying between them. Here the CDR3 DNA reads TGTGCCAGCAGCTTGGGGGCCGGTTCTTATGGCTACACCTTC. Its translation is CASSLGAGSYGYTF.

This clonotype was found many times. The V and J genes are TRBV20-1 and TRBJ1-5, with D tentatively TRBD1 (5 bases). Trimming cost V 6 bases and J 4 bases, with 13 bases left between them. In germline, CDR1 is DFQATT, CDR2 SNEGSKA (reference sequence). This CDR3 comprises 13 residues. CDR3 DNA sequence: TGCAGTGCCACGGAACAGGCGAATCAGCCCCAGCATTTT. This encodes CSATEQANQPQHF.

This rearrangement joins TRBV7-9 to TRBJ2-3; a possible D gene is TRBD2 (5 bases). The CDR3 consists of 13 residues. The V end was cut by 4 bases, the J end by 6 bases, with 11 bases between. CDR1 and CDR2 (germline): SEHNR, FQNEAQ (reference sequence). DNA of the CDR3: TGTGCCAGCAGCTGGGTTGAGCGGGATACGCAGTATTTT. Translated: CASSWVERDTQYF.

This clonotype appeared a few times. The chain carries TRBV9 and TRBJ1-1; 8 bases fit TRBD1. With V trimmed by 4 bases and J by 0 bases, 11 bases remained unmatched. The length of the CDR3 is 17 residues. Germline loops: CDR1 SGDLS, CDR2 YYNGEE. The CDR3 nucleotides are TGTGCCAGCAGCCCGCGGTGGACAGGGCGGATGAACACTGAAGCTTTCTTT. Its protein is CASSPRWTGRMNTEAFF.

Concerning this clonotype: Given a much more abundant clone one base away, this may be a read error. DNA for the CDR3: TGCGCCAGCTCTACTTGGCTGGGGACGCTCGGTTCGAATGAAAAACTGTTTTTT. This encodes CASSTWLGTLGSNEKLFF. The chain employs TRBV4-1 and TRBJ1-4; the D gene is possibly TRBD1 (5 bases). Between the trimmed V and J ends, which lost 8 bases and 5 bases, there was a span of 27 bases. From germline, CDR1 is MGHRA and CDR2 YSYEKL. This CDR3 spans 18 amino acids.

Ten or more counts support this clonotype. The rearrangement uses TRBV7-2 and TRBJ2-3, with D possibly TRBD1 on 6 matching bases. The ends were cut back, 4 bases at V and 2 bases at J, with 13 bases in the middle. Looked up from germline, CDR1 is SGHTA and CDR2 is FQGNSA. CDR3 size: 15 residues. Here the CDR3 reads CASSSPWGHTDTQYF. The CDR3 DNA reads TGTGCCAGCAGCTCCCCCTGGGGGCACACAGATACGCAGTATTTT.